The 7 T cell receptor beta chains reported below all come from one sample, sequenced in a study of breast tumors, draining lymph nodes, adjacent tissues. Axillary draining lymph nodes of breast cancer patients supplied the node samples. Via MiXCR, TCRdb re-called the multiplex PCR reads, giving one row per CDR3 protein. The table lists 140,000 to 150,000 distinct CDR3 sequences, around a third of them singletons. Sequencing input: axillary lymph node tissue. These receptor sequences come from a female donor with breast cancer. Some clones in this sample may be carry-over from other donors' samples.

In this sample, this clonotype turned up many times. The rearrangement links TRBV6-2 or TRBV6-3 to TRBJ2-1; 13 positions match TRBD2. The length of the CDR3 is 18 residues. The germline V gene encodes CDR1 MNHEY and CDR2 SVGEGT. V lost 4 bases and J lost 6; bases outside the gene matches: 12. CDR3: CASSFPKGTSGVGNEQFF. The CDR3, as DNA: TGTGCCAGCAGTTTCCCCAAAGGGACTAGCGGGGTTGGCAATGAGCAGTTCTTC.

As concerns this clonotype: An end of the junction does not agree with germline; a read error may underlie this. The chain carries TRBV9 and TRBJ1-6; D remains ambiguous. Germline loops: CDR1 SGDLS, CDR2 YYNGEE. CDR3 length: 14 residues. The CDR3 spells CASSAPTSDSPLPF. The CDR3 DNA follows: TGTGCCAGCAGCGCCCCGACATCTGATTCACCCCTCCCCTTT.

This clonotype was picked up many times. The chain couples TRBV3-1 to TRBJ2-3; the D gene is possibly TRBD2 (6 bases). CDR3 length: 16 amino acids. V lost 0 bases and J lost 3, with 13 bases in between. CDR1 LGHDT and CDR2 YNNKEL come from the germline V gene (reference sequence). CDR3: CASSQELGGETDTQYF. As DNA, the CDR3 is TGTGCCAGCAGCCAAGAACTAGGCGGGGAGACAGATACGCAGTATTTT.

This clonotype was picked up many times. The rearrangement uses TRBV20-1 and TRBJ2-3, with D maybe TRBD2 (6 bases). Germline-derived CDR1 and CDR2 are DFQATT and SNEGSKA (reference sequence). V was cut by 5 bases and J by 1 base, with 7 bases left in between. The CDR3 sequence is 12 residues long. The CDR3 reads CSAWGGTDTQYF. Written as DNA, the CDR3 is TGCAGTGCTTGGGGGGGCACAGATACGCAGTATTTT.

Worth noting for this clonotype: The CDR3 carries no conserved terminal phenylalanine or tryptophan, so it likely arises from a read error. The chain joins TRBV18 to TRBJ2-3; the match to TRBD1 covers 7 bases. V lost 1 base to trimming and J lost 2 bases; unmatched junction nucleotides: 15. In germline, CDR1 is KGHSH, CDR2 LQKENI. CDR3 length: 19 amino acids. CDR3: CASSPQGRQGGGHTDTQYC. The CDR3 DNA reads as TGTGCCAGCTCACCACAGGGGAGACAGGGTGGCGGGCACACAGATACGCAGTATTGT.

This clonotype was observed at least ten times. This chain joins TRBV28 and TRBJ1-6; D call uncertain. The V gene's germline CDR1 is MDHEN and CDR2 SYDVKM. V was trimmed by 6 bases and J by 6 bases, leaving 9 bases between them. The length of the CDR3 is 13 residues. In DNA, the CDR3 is TGTGCCAGCAGACCCGACGGTAATTCACCCCTCCACTTT. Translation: CASRPDGNSPLHF.

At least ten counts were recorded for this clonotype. The CDR3 sequence is CASSMQGLSGELFF. The CDR3 DNA follows: TGCGCCAGCAGCATGCAGGGATTGTCCGGGGAGCTGTTTTTT. V usage is TRBV5-1 and J usage is TRBJ2-2; D is possibly TRBD1 (5 bases). Trimming took 4 bases from V and 6 from J, leaving 13 bases between them. Germline V gene sequence: CDR1 SGHRS, CDR2 YFSETQ. There are 14 residues in the CDR3.